The 32 T cell receptor beta chains below were found in one sample sequenced in a study of cytomegalovirus exposure and HLA in healthy donors (dated by TCRdb to 2016 to 2017). The library was made by the immunoSEQ multiplex PCR assay. For the multiplex PCR, a mixture combining 60 forward primers for TCR Vbeta segments and 13 reverse primers for TCR Jbeta segments was used. Imported from immuneACCESS, the table was reduced by TCRdb to in-frame sequences with V and J called. These copies leave out some clones; in studies compared against another copy, an unresolved V gene accounts for under half, and the cause of the remainder is not known. In this sample the table shows around 97,000 clones, around 82% of which occur a single time. Jointly, the top ten make up under 5.5% of the sample. Sequencing was performed on PBMCs. The receptors come from a man aged 40-50 years in good health and CMV-seropositive.

V and J are TRBV19 and TRBJ1-5; 8 bases map to TRBD1. Trimming took 6 bases from V and 2 from J; bases not matched to a gene: 6. This CDR3 spans 15 amino acids. Germline CDR1 is LNHDA and CDR2 is SQIVND (reference sequence). CDR3 DNA: TGTGCCAGTAGATCAGGACAGGGAGGCAATCAGCCCCAGCATTTT. Translation: CASRSGQGGNQPQHF.

V usage is TRBV2 and J usage is TRBJ1-2; the D gene is possibly TRBD1 (5 bases). V dropped 7 bases and J dropped 7 bases, with 10 bases sitting between them. CDR3 size: 11 residues. Germline CDR1 SNHLY, CDR2 FYNNEI. This CDR3 reads CASTREVGYTF. DNA of the CDR3: TGTGCCAGCACCAGGGAAGTTGGCTACACCTTC.

This clone was picked up a small number of times. The gene calls are TRBV15 and TRBJ2-7; D perhaps matches TRBD2 (6 bases). Germline V CDR1 and CDR2: LNHNV, YYDKDF (reference sequence). The V and J ends lost 1 base and 0 bases respectively, with 13 bases between them. The CDR3 contains 16 residues. CDR3 in DNA: TGTGCCACCAGCAGAGGAGGGTCTAGCGCCTCCTACGAGCAGTACTTC. Its protein product is CATSRGGSSASYEQYF. Complete variable domain (other parts from reference TRBV15 and TRBJ2-7): DAMVIQNPRYQVTQFGKPVTLSCSQTLNHNVMYWYQQKSSQAPKLLFHYYDKDFNNEADTPDNFQSRRPNTSFCFLDIRSPGLGDTAMYLCATSRGGSSASYEQYFGPGTRLTVT.

The chain uses TRBV7-8 and TRBJ2-7, with D possibly matching TRBD2 (6 bases). The germline V and J ends were trimmed by 8 bases and 5 bases, with 16 bases remaining between them. CDR1 and CDR2 (germline): SGHVS, FQNEAQ. The CDR3 length is 13 residues. DNA for the CDR3: TGTGCCAGCCGTAGGGCTAGCGAACACGAGCAGTACTTC. This codes for CASRRASEHEQYF. Full variable domain (rest looked up from reference TRBV7-8 and TRBJ2-7): GAGVSQSPRYKVAKRGQDVALRCDPISGHVSLFWYQQALGQGPEFLTYFQNEAQLDKSGLPSDRFFAERPEGSVSTLKIQRTQQEDSAVYLCASRRASEHEQYFGPGTRLTVT.

The chain uses TRBV29-1 and TRBJ2-7; 7 bases are shared with TRBD2. V lost 7 bases, J lost 3 bases, and 12 bases stayed unmatched. The germline CDR1 and CDR2 sequences are SQVTM and ANQGSEA. The CDR3 has 14 residues. The CDR3 spells CSAFGKRGFYEQYF. The CDR3 DNA sequence: TGCAGCGCCTTCGGGAAGCGGGGTTTCTACGAGCAGTACTTC.

The rearrangement uses TRBV6-5 and TRBJ2-7; the D is unclear. This CDR3 has 15 residues. Germline V CDR1 and CDR2: MNHEY, SVGAGI. V lost 10 bases to trimming and J lost 3 bases, with 22 bases between them. CDR3 nucleotides: TGTGCCACCACGACCCCCCAGCGAGGAGTCTACGAGCAGTACTTC. Translated: CATTTPQRGVYEQYF.

This clone was recorded a few times. The rearrangement uses TRBV5-6 and TRBJ2-1; 7 positions agree with TRBD2. The CDR3 consists of 17 residues. Germline V CDR1 and CDR2: SGHDT, YYEEEE. V was clipped by 4 bases and J by 4 bases; unmatched bases: 14. As DNA, the CDR3 is TGTGCCAGCAGCACCCTGAAGGGGAGGGCCGGATACAATGAGCAGTTCTTC. It yields the protein CASSTLKGRAGYNEQFF.

In this sample, this clone turned up a few times. This CDR3 reads CASSPKVEAFF. CDR3 DNA: TGTGCCAGCAGCCCTAAAGTTGAAGCTTTCTTT. The chain links TRBV11-1 to TRBJ1-1, with no clear D. CDR3 size: 11 residues. V dropped 5 bases and J dropped 7 bases, with 8 bases sitting between them. CDR1 and CDR2 from the germline V gene are SGHAT and FQDESV (reference sequence).

The chain links TRBV28 to TRBJ2-3; maybe TRBD1 (6 bases). The V end was cut by 7 bases, the J end by 0 bases, with 17 bases between. The CDR3 is 16 amino acids. Germline assignment: CDR1 MDHEN and CDR2 SYDVKM. The CDR3 protein is CASTITGSASTDTQYF. The DNA of the CDR3 is TGTGCCAGCACTATCACAGGGAGTGCTAGCACAGATACGCAGTATTTT.

This clone is a singleton in its sample. The J gene is TRBJ2-7, the V gene TRBV6-1, with TRBD2 matching over 11 bases. V shed 5 bases and J 4 bases; nucleotides not matched to a gene: 7. Germline values: CDR1 MNHNS, CDR2 SASEGT. This CDR3 spans 15 amino acids. In DNA, the CDR3 is TGTGCCAGCAGTCCCCCTAGCGGGGGGTGGTACGAGCAGTACTTC. Translating it yields CASSPPSGGWYEQYF.

This clone was counted once. CDR3 in DNA: TGTGCCAGCCGGGGGGTAGCGGGGGTTCTCTACAATGAGCAGTTCTTC. Its translation: CASRGVAGVLYNEQFF. The J gene is TRBJ2-1, the V gene TRBV19; TRBD2 matches at 9 bases. The junction had 12 bases not matched to a gene; V was cut back by 9 bases and J by 3 bases. CDR1 is LNHDA, CDR2 SQIVND, per germline (reference sequence). The CDR3 has 16 residues.

The rearrangement joins TRBV28 to TRBJ1-1; unclear D gene. Trimming took 3 bases from V and 1 from J, leaving 6 bases between them. Germline assignment: CDR1 MDHEN and CDR2 SYDVKM. CDR3 size: 13 residues. The DNA for the CDR3 is TGTGCCAGCAGTTTCCGCAGGAACACTGAAGCTTTCTTT. Translated, it gives CASSFRRNTEAFF. Drawing the rest from reference TRBV28 and TRBJ1-1, the complete variable domain is DVKVTQSSRYLVKRTGEKVFLECVQDMDHENMFWYRQDPGLGLRLIYFSYDVKMKEKGDIPEGYSVSREKKERFSLILESASTNQTSMYLCASSFRRNTEAFFGQGTRLTVV.

This sequence joins TRBV27 and TRBJ2-7, with D perhaps matching TRBD1 (5 bases). Germline V gene data show CDR1 as MNHEY and CDR2 as SMNVEV (reference sequence). V dropped 6 bases and J dropped 1 base, with 13 bases sitting between them. The CDR3 consists of 14 residues. The CDR3 DNA follows: TGTGCCAGCAGAGGACACTCGACTTCCTACGAGCAGTACTTC. This gives the protein CASRGHSTSYEQYF.

V usage is TRBV30 and J usage is TRBJ2-7, with TRBD1 identical over 9 bases. Germline V CDR1 and CDR2: GTSNPN, SVGIG (reference sequence). The V and J ends lost 5 bases and 5 bases, in that order; junction bases with no gene match: 4. The CDR3 has 12 amino acids. The CDR3 nucleotides are TGTGCCTGGGGACAGGGGAGAAACGAGCAGTACTTC. It encodes CAWGQGRNEQYF.

V gene TRBV10-2 combines with J gene TRBJ2-5; TRBD2 matches at 12 bases. The junction had 1 base not matched to a gene; V was cut back by 7 bases and J by 1 base. Per germline, CDR1 WSHSY and CDR2 SAAADI. CDR3 length: 14 residues. The CDR3 bases are TGCGCCAGCACGACTAGCGGGGGCCAAGAGACCCAGTACTTC. This gives the protein CASTTSGGQETQYF.

In DNA form, the CDR3 reads TGTGCCATCAGTGTAGCCGGGGTCGAAGCCCACGAGCAGTACTTC. Protein sequence: CAISVAGVEAHEQYF. The chain uses TRBV10-3 and TRBJ2-5, with TRBD2 as a possible D gene (5 bases). The DNA end lines up better with TRBJ2-7; the J call may be wrong. Germline V gene lookup returns CDR1 ENHRY and CDR2 SYGVKD. This CDR3 has 15 residues.

The V and J genes are TRBV14 and TRBJ1-3; no clear D gene. The CDR3 is 13 amino acids. Trimming took 4 bases from V and 2 from J, leaving 6 bases between them. From germline, CDR1 is SGHDN and CDR2 FVKESK. The CDR3 is CASSPLTGNTIYF. CDR3 bases: TGTGCCAGCAGCCCTCTTACTGGAAACACCATATATTTT.

J is TRBJ1-4 and V is TRBV27; the D gene is possibly TRBD1 (6 bases). This CDR3 is 15 amino acids long. The germline CDR1 and CDR2 sequences are MNHEY and SMNVEV (reference sequence). V was trimmed by 6 bases and J by 3 bases, leaving 14 bases between them. CDR3 DNA: TGTGCCAGCAGCCCTAGGGGGGGACCTAATGAAAAACTGTTTTTT. Translation gives CASSPRGGPNEKLFF.

V and J are TRBV5-4 and TRBJ2-2; 8 bases agree with TRBD2. CDR3 length: 16 amino acids. Unmatched junction bases numbered 4, after V lost 3 bases and J lost 0 bases. Per the germline V gene, CDR1 is SGHNT and CDR2 is YYREEE (reference sequence). CDR3 DNA: TGTGCCAGCAGCTCATCAGCGGGAGCGAACACCGGGGAGCTGTTTTTT. This translates into CASSSSAGANTGELFF.

The chain uses TRBV29-1 and TRBJ1-4, with D hard to call. The ends were cut back, 7 bases at V and 0 bases at J, with 15 bases in the middle. The CDR3 has 15 residues. CDR1 is SQVTM and CDR2 is ANQGSEA in the germline V gene. CDR3 nucleotides: TGCAGCGCCGACGCAGGCGAACCAACTAATGAAAAACTGTTTTTT. It codes for CSADAGEPTNEKLFF.

This chain links TRBV6-1 with TRBJ1-1; D ambiguous. There are 12 residues in the CDR3. Germline CDR1 reads MNHNS; CDR2 reads SASEGT. V lost 2 bases and J lost 1, with 2 bases in between. The CDR3 region has the DNA TGTGCCAGCAGTGAACAGAACACTGAAGCTTTCTTT. Translated: CASSEQNTEAFF.

The chain joins TRBV11-3 to TRBJ1-1; D may be TRBD1 (5 bases). V gave up 5 bases and J gave up 4 bases, with 11 bases separating them. The CDR3 contains 13 residues. Germline assignment: CDR1 SGHNT and CDR2 YENEEA. The CDR3 DNA reads as TGTGCCAGCAGCCACAGGACACTCACTGAAGCTTTCTTT. Its translation is CASSHRTLTEAFF.

CDR3 amino acids: CASSQDRGLASYEQYF. As DNA, the CDR3 is TGTGCCAGCAGCCAAGACCGAGGACTAGCCTCCTACGAGCAGTACTTC. The chain uses TRBV4-2 and TRBJ2-7; 8 bases map to TRBD2. The CDR3 sequence is 16 residues long. Germline V gives CDR1 LGHNA, CDR2 YNFKEQ. V trimming: 0 bases; J trimming: 0 bases; junction bases outside the gene matches: 4.

The CDR3 here is CAISRTTTGNTEAFF. In DNA form, the CDR3 reads TGTGCCATCAGCCGTACGACGACAGGGAACACTGAAGCTTTCTTT. This rearrangement joins TRBV10-3 to TRBJ1-1, with TRBD1 as a possible D gene (6 bases). The V end lost 6 bases, the J end lost 1 base, and 15 bases lay between the germline ends. Germline CDR1 reads ENHRY; CDR2 reads SYGVKD. This CDR3 contains 15 residues.

CDR3 in DNA: TGTGCCAGCAGCGGGACAGGGCCATCGGGGCAGTACTTC. This codes for CASSGTGPSGQYF. The rearrangement joins TRBV28 to TRBJ2-7; 9 bases fit TRBD1. Germline V gene sequence: CDR1 MDHEN, CDR2 SYDVKM. The CDR3 has 13 amino acids. Trimming at V came to 6 bases and at J to 9 bases, leaving 9 bases not matched to a gene. Based on the CDR3 plus reference TRBV28 and TRBJ2-7, the full variable domain is DVKVTQSSRYLVKRTGEKVFLECVQDMDHENMFWYRQDPGLGLRLIYFSYDVKMKEKGDIPEGYSVSREKKERFSLILESASTNQTSMYLCASSGTGPSGQYFGPGTRLTVT.

This chain connects TRBV27 to TRBJ2-2; no reliable D call. V was pared by 5 bases and J by 4 bases, with 14 bases between. The CDR3 runs to 15 residues. Germline V gives CDR1 MNHEY, CDR2 SMNVEV (reference sequence). The CDR3 loop is CASSPLPVGTGELFF. The CDR3, as DNA: TGTGCCAGCAGTCCGCTGCCGGTCGGCACCGGGGAGCTGTTTTTT.

The table lists this clone with a few counts. The CDR3 loop is CASLQERGYGYTF. The CDR3 coding sequence is TGTGCCAGCTTACAAGAAAGGGGCTATGGCTACACCTTC. V gene TRBV2 combines with J gene TRBJ1-2, with D tentatively TRBD1 (5 bases). The germline V gene encodes CDR1 SNHLY and CDR2 FYNNEI. The CDR3 runs to 13 residues. V lost 8 bases, J lost 4 bases, and 14 bases lay in between.

This clone was counted a few times. The chain is built from TRBV19 and TRBJ2-1; 11 nucleotides agree with TRBD2. The CDR3 loop spans 17 amino acids. Losses at the gene ends were 3 bases for V and 3 bases for J; bases not matched to a gene: 7. Germline V gene data show CDR1 as LNHDA and CDR2 as SQIVND (reference sequence). CDR3 amino acids: CASSISGSGGVYNEQFF. The CDR3 DNA reads TGTGCCAGTAGTATCTCGGGTAGCGGGGGGGTCTACAATGAGCAGTTCTTC. Filled out from reference TRBV19 and TRBJ2-1, the complete variable domain reads DGGITQSPKYLFRKEGQNVTLSCEQNLNHDAMYWYRQDPGQGLRLIYYSQIVNDFQKGDIAEGYSVSREKKESFPLTVTSAQKNPTAFYLCASSISGSGGVYNEQFFGPGTRLTVL.

CDR3 in DNA: TGTGCCAGCAGCTTACTCTGGACAGGGACTAGCACAGATACGCAGTATTTT. Translation: CASSLLWTGTSTDTQYF. The chain uses TRBV11-2 and TRBJ2-3, with 8 bases identical to TRBD1. V shed 2 bases, J shed 0 bases, and the junction held 7 bases outside the gene matches. From germline, CDR1 is SGHAT and CDR2 FQNNGV. This CDR3 region has 17 residues.

The chain has TRBV30 and TRBJ2-1, with 9 bases lining up with TRBD1. Germline V gives CDR1 GTSNPN, CDR2 SVGIG (reference sequence). The CDR3 sequence is 12 residues long. V trimming: 8 bases; J trimming: 7 bases; junction bases outside the gene matches: 6. CDR3 bases: TGTGCCAGGGGACAGGGCCAGAATGAGCAGTTCTTC. Protein: CARGQGQNEQFF. The complete variable domain, with remaining parts taken from reference TRBV30 and TRBJ2-1, reads SQTIHQWPATLVQPVGSPLSLECTVEGTSNPNLYWYRQAAGRGLQLLFYSVGIGQISSEVPQNLSASRPQDRQFILSSKKLLLSDSGFYLCARGQGQNEQFFGPGTRLTVL.

The gene calls are TRBV7-2 and TRBJ2-1; 8 nucleotides line up with TRBD1. J lost 8 bases, V lost 8 bases, and 14 bases had no gene match. Germline lookup yields CDR1 SGHTA and CDR2 FQGNSA. The CDR3 runs to 15 residues. DNA for the CDR3: TGTGCCAGCCGCGAACTACAGGGGGTTAAGGATGAGCAGTTCTTC. Protein product: CASRELQGVKDEQFF.

A single count supports this clone. The V gene is TRBV23-1, the J gene TRBJ2-3, with TRBD1 matching over 9 bases. TRBV23-1 is given ORF status, its function remaining uncertain. V gave up 5 bases and J gave up 11 bases; unmatched junction bases: 17. The CDR3 extends over 16 amino acids. The chain's CDR3 is CASSAPGTGSPLGQYF. As DNA, the CDR3 is TGCGCCAGCAGTGCCCCCGGGACAGGGAGTCCCTTAGGGCAGTATTTT.